These T cell receptor beta chains were read from a single sample in a study of blood T cell repertoires in COVID-19. Clones were sequenced by immunoSEQ multiplex PCR, and TCRdb holds only the in-frame ones, with some missing. The sample has about 220,000 clones, just over 85% seen once. Sequenced: PBMCs or T cells enriched from blood (not recorded which). These receptors came from a woman aged 40 to 55 with acute COVID-19. Each CDR3 is given with its conserved first and last residue. A D gene is named only where the DNA matches it firmly. The listing skips clone size in some rows; elsewhere it reads once, few, many or a size class.

D | size | J | V | DNA | CDR3
- | - | TRBJ1-5 | TRBV4-3 | TGCGCCAGCAGCCAAGGAGCGTATAGCAATCAGCCCCAGCATTTT | CASSQGAYSNQPQHF
TRBD1 | - | TRBJ1-1 | TRBV27 | TGTGCCAGCTCTCGGAGGGACAGGGTTGGGTTGAACACTGAAGCTTTCTTT | CASSRRDRVGLNTEAFF
- | few | TRBJ1-3 | TRBV6-2/TRBV6-3 | TGTGCCAGCAGCGAGGTGGGAGCAGGTGGAAACACCATATATTTT | CASSEVGAGGNTIYF
- | - | TRBJ1-6 | TRBV9 | TGTGCCAGCAGCGGACCGGGACTCGGGAATTCACCCCTCCACTTT | CASSGPGLGNSPLHF
TRBD2 | - | TRBJ2-1 | TRBV5-1 | TGCGCCAGCAGCTTGCGAGTAGCGGGGGATGAGCAGTTCTTC | CASSLRVAGDEQFF
- | - | TRBJ1-4 | TRBV25-1 | TGTGCCAGCAGTGAATATCAGGGTAAAACAACTAATGAAAAACTGTTTTTT | CASSEYQGKTTNEKLFF
- | - | TRBJ1-1 | TRBV7-9 | TGTGCCAGCAGAGAGAATAACAGGGTGGACACTGAAGCTTTCTTT | CASRENNRVDTEAFF
TRBD2 | - | TRBJ2-5 | TRBV7-2 | TGTGCCAGCAGCTTAGAGAGCGGGGGGTTTCCCCAAGAGACCCAGTACTTC | CASSLESGGFPQETQYF
- | - | TRBJ2-2 | TRBV20-1 | TGCAGTGCTAGTATAGCGGTCCCCACCGGGGAGCTGTTTTTT | CSASIAVPTGELFF
TRBD1 | - | TRBJ1-1 | TRBV2 | TGTGCCAGCAGTCGGGACAGAAATACTGAAGCTTTCTTT | CASSRDRNTEAFF
- | - | TRBJ2-3 | TRBV11-2 | TGTGCCAGCAGCCCCGGGGGAATGACAGATACGCAGTATTTT | CASSPGGMTDTQYF
TRBD1 | - | TRBJ1-1 | TRBV6-5 | TGTGCCAGCAGTTACGACAGGGATGATTGGAACACTGAAGCTTTCTTT | CASSYDRDDWNTEAFF
- | - | TRBJ1-1 | TRBV19 | TGTGCCAGTAGTGGACAGCTACCAAACACTGAAGCTTTCTTT | CASSGQLPNTEAFF
TRBD2 | - | TRBJ2-7 | TRBV6-5 | TGTGCCAGCACTCCAGGCGGGGGGCCCTACGAGCAGTACTTC | CASTPGGGPYEQYF
- | - | TRBJ1-2 | TRBV3-1/TRBV3-2 | TGTGCCAGCAGCTTCGGACAGATGTACTCCGGCTACACCTTC | CASSFGQMYSGYTF
TRBD1 | - | TRBJ1-3 | TRBV19 | TGTGCCAGTAGGGCCAGACAGGGGTCCTCCTCTGGAAACACCATATATTTT | CASRARQGSSSGNTIYF
TRBD1 | - | TRBJ1-1 | TRBV7-8 | TGTGCCAGCAGCGCGATGGGACAGTTGAACACTGAAGCTTTCTTT | CASSAMGQLNTEAFF
- | - | TRBJ1-5 | TRBV19 | TGTGCCAGTATTGGGCCCCTAGCCGGTAGCAATCAGCCCCAGCATTTT | CASIGPLAGSNQPQHF
- | - | TRBJ1-6 | TRBV27 | TGTGCCAGCAGTTTAGGACAGAGAGAGATACATTCACCCCTCCACTTT | CASSLGQREIHSPLHF
TRBD1 | - | TRBJ1-1 | TRBV13 | TGTGCCAGCAGCTTACGACAGGGCCCCGAAGCTTTCTTT | CASSLRQGPEAFF
TRBD1 | - | TRBJ1-2 | TRBV30 | TGTGCCTGGAGTGTACTTGCGCAGGGGGCTGCTAACTATGGCTACACCTTC | CAWSVLAQGAANYGYTF
TRBD2 | - | TRBJ2-1 | TRBV5-8 | TGTGCCAGCAGCCGCAGGGGAAGGGGCGGGGGGACCTACAATGAGCAGTTCTTC | CASSRRGRGGGTYNEQFF
TRBD1 | - | TRBJ2-5 | TRBV12-3/TRBV12-4 | TGTGCCAGCAGTTACCGACAGGGGTTCACCCAGTACTTC | CASSYRQGFTQYF
- | - | TRBJ1-1 | TRBV2 | TGTGCCAGCAGTGAAATTTTAGGGGGTTACACTGAAGCTTTCTTT | CASSEILGGYTEAFF
- | - | TRBJ1-6 | TRBV6-5 | TGTGCCAGCAGTCCCCCTGCAGGGGCGAATTCACCCCTCCACTTT | CASSPPAGANSPLHF
TRBD2 | - | TRBJ2-5 | TRBV5-1 | TGCGCCAGCAGACGGGGTAGGCTAGCGGAAAGCCGGGAGACCCAGTACTTC | CASRRGRLAESRETQYF
TRBD1 | - | TRBJ1-3 | TRBV30 | TGTGCCTGGAGGGAAAAATCCGGGACAGAAAAAGGAAACACCATATATTTT | CAWREKSGTEKGNTIYF
TRBD1 | - | TRBJ1-5 | TRBV19 | TGTGCCAGTAGTACTTGGGACAGCAACAATCAGCCCCAGCATTTT | CASSTWDSNNQPQHF
TRBD1 | - | TRBJ1-1 | TRBV2 | TGTGCCAGTTTCCCGGGACAGATGAACACTGAAGCTTTCTTT | CASFPGQMNTEAFF
TRBD1 | - | TRBJ1-1 | TRBV3-1/TRBV3-2 | TGTGCCAGCAGCCCCGTGGGACAGCGGGGGAAAGCTTTCTTT | CASSPVGQRGKAFF
- | - | TRBJ2-3 | TRBV5-1 | TGCGCCAGCAGCTTGGATACTAGCACAGATACGCAGTATTTT | CASSLDTSTDTQYF
- | - | TRBJ1-3 | TRBV11-2 | TGTGCCAGCAGCTTAGGGTCGAGTGGCTCTGGAAACACCATATATTTT | CASSLGSSGSGNTIYF
- | - | TRBJ1-1 | TRBV6-5 | - | CASSSSGFTTEAFF
TRBD1 | - | TRBJ1-2 | TRBV5-1 | TGCGCCAGCAGCTTGGGACAGGGGGCAGGATATGGCTACACCTTC | CASSLGQGAGYGYTF
- | - | TRBJ1-1 | TRBV10-2 | TGCGCCAGCAGTGAGTACCAGTCCCTGAAGAACACTGAAGCTTTCTTT | CASSEYQSLKNTEAFF
- | - | TRBJ1-4 | TRBV5-1 | TGCGCCAGCAGCCTGGGTTTCGTGGGGGCGGGTGAAAAACTGTTTTTT | CASSLGFVGAGEKLFF
TRBD1 | - | TRBJ2-6 | TRBV19 | TGTGCCACTAAAGACAGGGTGTCCCTCTCTGGGGCCAACGTCCTGACTTTC | CATKDRVSLSGANVLTF
- | - | TRBJ1-1 | TRBV3-1/TRBV3-2 | TGTGCCAGCAGCCACGCGGGGCTTGAAGCTTTCTTT | CASSHAGLEAFF
TRBD1 | - | TRBJ1-2 | TRBV9 | TGTGCCAGCAGCGTAGCTCCCGAGGGGGCAGGGGGCTACACCTTC | CASSVAPEGAGGYTF
- | - | TRBJ1-2 | TRBV9 | TGTGCCAGCAGCGTAACACGAGGGAGTGGCTACACCTTC | CASSVTRGSGYTF
- | - | TRBJ1-3 | TRBV12-3/TRBV12-4 | TGTGCCAGCAGTTTTAACTCTGGAAACACCATATATTTT | CASSFNSGNTIYF